This T cell receptor (beta chain) was captured by sequencing in a study of blood T cell repertoires in COVID-19. Membership in each cohort depended on participant-reported clinical history. In the authors' workflow: Amplification from reference gene primers served as the basis for estimated nucleated cell counts. Data came from immunoSEQ multiplex PCR; TCRdb stores just in-frame clones and leaves some out. That table furnishes V, J and clone size, whereas the DNA furnished D and trimming. The sample lists roughly 400,000 clones, 75% to 90% occurring once. The V and J ends lost 1 base and 5 bases, in that order; junction bases with no gene match: 7. Germline loops: CDR1 MGHRA, CDR2 YSYEKL. The CDR3 totals 16 residues.

This TCR was recovered from a man aged 30-40 years who had recovered from COVID-19. Sequenced input: PBMCs or T cells enriched from blood (not recorded which). This chain links TRBV4-1 with TRBJ2-1; 8 bases agree with TRBD2. CDR3 residues: CASSQGSLAGHNEQFF. CDR3 DNA: TGCGCCAGCAGCCAAGGGTCGTTAGCGGGGCACAATGAGCAGTTCTTC.